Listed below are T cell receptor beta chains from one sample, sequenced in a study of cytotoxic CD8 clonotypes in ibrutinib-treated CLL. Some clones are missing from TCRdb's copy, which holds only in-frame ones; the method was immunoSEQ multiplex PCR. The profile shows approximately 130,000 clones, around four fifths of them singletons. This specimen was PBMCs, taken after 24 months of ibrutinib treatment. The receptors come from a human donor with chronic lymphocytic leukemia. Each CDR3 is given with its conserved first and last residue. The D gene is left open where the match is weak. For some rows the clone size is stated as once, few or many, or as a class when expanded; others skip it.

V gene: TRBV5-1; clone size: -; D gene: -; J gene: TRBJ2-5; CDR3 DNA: TGCGCCAGCAGCTCAGGGGGGGAGTTGGAGACCCAGTACTTC; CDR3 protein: CASSSGGELETQYF
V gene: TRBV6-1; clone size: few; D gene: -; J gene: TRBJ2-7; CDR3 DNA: TGTGCCAGCAGTGAACTTAGTATTCTCTACGAGCAGTACTTC; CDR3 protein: CASSELSILYEQYF
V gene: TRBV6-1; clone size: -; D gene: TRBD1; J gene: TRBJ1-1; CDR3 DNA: TGTGCCAGCAAAGGAAGGGACAGGGGGCGAGCTGAAGCTTTCTTT; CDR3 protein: CASKGRDRGRAEAFF
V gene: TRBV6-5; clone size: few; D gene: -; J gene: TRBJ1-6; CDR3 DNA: TGTGCCAGCACCTTAGGGCGGGATTCACCCCTCCACTTT; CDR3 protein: CASTLGRDSPLHF
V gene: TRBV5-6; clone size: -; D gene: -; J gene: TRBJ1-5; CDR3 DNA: TGTGCCAGCAGCGCGGGGGAATCAGGGCCCCAGCATTTT; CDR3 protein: CASSAGESGPQHF
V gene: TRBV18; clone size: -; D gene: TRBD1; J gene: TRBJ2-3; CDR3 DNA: TGTGCCAGCTCACCCCGGGACAGGGGTGTGGGCACAGATACGCAGTATTTT; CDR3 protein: CASSPRDRGVGTDTQYF
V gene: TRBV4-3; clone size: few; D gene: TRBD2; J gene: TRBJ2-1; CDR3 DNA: TGCGCCAGCAGCCAAGATCGGGGGGGGCGCTCCTACAATGAGCAGTTCTTC; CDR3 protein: CASSQDRGGRSYNEQFF
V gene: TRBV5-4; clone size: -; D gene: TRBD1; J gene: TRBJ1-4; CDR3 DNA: TGTGCCAGCAGCTTGGCAGGGGGCGAATATGAAAAACTGTTTTTT; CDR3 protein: CASSLAGGEYEKLFF
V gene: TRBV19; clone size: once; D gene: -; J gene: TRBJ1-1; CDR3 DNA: TGTGCCAGTAGGGAAGGACTAAATGAAGCTTTCTTT; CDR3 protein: CASREGLNEAFF
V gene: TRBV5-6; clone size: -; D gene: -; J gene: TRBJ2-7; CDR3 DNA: TGTGCCAGCAGCTTGCCAGGTACCGACTACGAGCAGTACTTC; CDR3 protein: CASSLPGTDYEQYF